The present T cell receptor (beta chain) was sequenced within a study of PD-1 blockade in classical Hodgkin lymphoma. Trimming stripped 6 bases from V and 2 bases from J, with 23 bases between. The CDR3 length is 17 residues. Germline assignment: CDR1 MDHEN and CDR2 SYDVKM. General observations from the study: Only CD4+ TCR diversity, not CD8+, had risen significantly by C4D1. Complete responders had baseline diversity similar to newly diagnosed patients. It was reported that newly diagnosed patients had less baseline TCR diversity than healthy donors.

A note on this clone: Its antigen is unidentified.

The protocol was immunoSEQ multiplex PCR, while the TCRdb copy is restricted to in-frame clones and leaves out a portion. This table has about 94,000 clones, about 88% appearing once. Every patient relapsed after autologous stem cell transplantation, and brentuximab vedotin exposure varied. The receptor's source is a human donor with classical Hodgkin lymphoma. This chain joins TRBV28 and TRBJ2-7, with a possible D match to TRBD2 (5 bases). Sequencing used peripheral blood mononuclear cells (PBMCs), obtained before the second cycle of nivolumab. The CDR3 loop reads CASSSPSMGGPTYEQYF. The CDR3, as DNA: TGTGCCAGCAGCTCCCCCTCGATGGGCGGGCCAACCTACGAGCAGTACTTC.